The entry below describes one T cell receptor beta chain. Which antigen it targets is not known. Per-base quality was not reported, and no clone a single base away is much larger than it. This sample was taken from a study (dated by TCRdb to between 2014 and 2016). Context from the whole study: Whether tumor-infiltrating Tregs in breast cancer are recruited from blood Tregs or converted in situ from other CD4+ T cell subsets was tested.

Beyond this particular receptor, the publication reports: Validation in the larger cohort was restricted to a single TCR beta V-J rearrangement rather than whole repertoires. The TCR gene usage of tumor memory CD4+ T cells clustered together with blood and lymph node memory CD4+ cells and with lymph node naive CD4+ cells. Tumor-infiltrating Treg TCR alpha and beta sequences overlapped most with tumor naive CD4+ T cells, then with blood naive CD4+ T cells.

The germline V end is reduced by 8 bases and the J end by 5 bases; junction bases left unmatched: 6. The CDR3 runs 11 residues from the cysteine to the phenylalanine. Here the CDR3 DNA is all that survives: 33 bases in frame from base 1. Sequences GTSNPN (CDR1) and SVGIG (CDR2) are obtained from the germline V gene (reference sequence). Full-length TCR variable regions were amplified by 5' RACE PCR with constant-region reverse primers, and semi-nested PCR with Nested Universal Primer A was subsequently performed. The ReliaPrep RNA Cell Miniprep System was used to extract total RNA, which was then reverse transcribed into 5'RACE-ready cDNA with the SMARTer RACE 5'/3' Kit. Multiplex adaptors were used to barcode full-length TCR alpha and beta libraries, and the barcoded libraries were sequenced on an Illumina MiSeq. The authors' analysis ran thus. For each of nine subset-tissue groups, sequencing data from the five patients were pooled, and the groups were then compared using unsupervised clustering of TCR gene usage. The Morisita-Horn index was used to calculate repertoire similarity, with shared sequences weighted by how much each contributed to each repertoire. TCRdb itself trimmed the public reads at Q25 with fastp, ran MiXCR and retained productive beta chains. Each entry is one CDR3 protein sequence, shown with its most common DNA and genes. TCRdb's processing, not the authors' own work, is the source of the V and J calls. This sample is represented by roughly 54,000 distinct CDR3 sequences; roughly 17% of them were singletons. The ten largest clonotypes hold approximately 2.1% of the sample.

The Miltenyi Naive CD4+ T Cell Isolation kit was used to purify naive CD4+ T cells, and CD25 microbeads were used to remove Tregs. Tregs, naive and memory CD4+ T cells from tumor, blood and ipsilateral draining lymph nodes of a few breast cancer patients underwent full-length TCR alpha and beta sequencing. Mononuclear cells from lymph nodes or over 45 ml of peripheral blood were isolated by Ficoll density gradient centrifugation. A purity exceeding 90% was confirmed by FACS for the sorted cell populations. The sequence derives from a female donor with breast cancer. Recombination connected TRBV30 to TRBJ2-7; TRBD1 matches 7 bases in the middle. The sequencing input was naive CD4+ T cells sorted from blood. Read against the paper, the sample's cell subset or site label means: naive CD4+ T cells, CD4+CD45RA+CD25-. The DNA sequence is TGTGCCAGTGGACAGGACCACGAGCAGTACTTC. The translation is CASGQDHEQYF.